Below are 16 T cell receptor beta chains sequenced from a single sample in a study of blood T cell repertoires in COVID-19. Method: immunoSEQ multiplex PCR; TCRdb's copy keeps in-frame clones and lacks some. The table shows approximately 250,000 clones, with 85% to 95% occurring only once. The sample was peripheral blood. The receptors come from a man aged 25-40 years with COVID-19, enrolled during active disease.

The genes are TRBV5-5 and TRBJ2-3, with TRBD1 identical over 7 bases. The germline CDR1 and CDR2 sequences are SGHKS and YYEKEE (reference sequence). V gave up 4 bases and J gave up 13 bases; unmatched junction bases: 9. The CDR3 extends over 12 amino acids. CDR3 sequence reads: CASSPLRGPKYF. In DNA form, the CDR3 reads TGTGCCAGCAGCCCGTTGAGGGGGCCGAAGTATTTT.

V gene TRBV5-1 combines with J gene TRBJ1-1; TRBD1 matches at 9 bases. The V segment lost 2 bases and the J segment 4 bases; nucleotides outside the gene matches: 9. Germline V lookup: CDR1 SGHRS, CDR2 YFSETQ. This CDR3 region has 16 residues. Here the CDR3 DNA reads TGCGCCAGCAGCTTCGCACAGGGGGCGATGAGCACTGAAGCTTTCTTT. Amino acids: CASSFAQGAMSTEAFF.

The rearrangement links TRBV6-5 to TRBJ1-3; 8 nucleotides align to TRBD1. The CDR3 spans 14 residues. Germline lookup yields CDR1 MNHEY and CDR2 SVGAGI. Trimming took 6 bases from V and 4 from J; bases not matched to a gene: 5. CDR3 nucleotide sequence: TGTGCCAGCAGAGCGACAGGGGCGGGAAACACCATATATTTT. Residues: CASRATGAGNTIYF.

V and J are TRBV6-5 and TRBJ1-2, with 8 bases that match TRBD1. The trim removed 4 bases at V and 7 bases at J, leaving 5 bases unmatched. CDR1 and CDR2 from the germline V gene are MNHEY and SVGAGI. The length of the CDR3 is 13 residues. CDR3 sequence reads: CASSSGTGIGYTF. The DNA of the CDR3 is TGTGCCAGCAGTTCCGGGACAGGCATTGGCTACACCTTC.

The rearrangement joins TRBV3-1 (or the pseudogene TRBV3-2) to TRBJ1-4, with D hard to call. The V end lost 4 bases, the J end lost 3 bases, and 15 bases lay between the germline ends. This CDR3 has 16 residues. Germline assignment: CDR1 LGHDT and CDR2 YNNKEL (reference sequence). The CDR3 bases are TGTGCCAGCAGCCCCCGCGGAAACACGGCTAATGAAAAACTGTTTTTT. It is translated as CASSPRGNTANEKLFF.

V is TRBV2 and J is TRBJ2-1, with TRBD2 as a possible D gene (5 bases). The CDR3 contains 13 residues. Deletions cut 6 bases from V and 5 bases from J, with 11 bases between. The germline V gene has CDR1 SNHLY and CDR2 FYNNEI. CDR3 in amino acids: CASSAGVNNEQFF. As DNA, the CDR3 is TGTGCCAGCAGCGCCGGGGTAAACAATGAGCAGTTCTTC.

CDR3 DNA: TGTGCCAGCAGCCGCCCATCCGGGACAGGGGTTGGTGGCTACACCTTC. Translation gives CASSRPSGTGVGGYTF. The V and J genes are TRBV14 and TRBJ1-2; 10 positions agree with TRBD1. Germline V gene lookup returns CDR1 SGHDN and CDR2 FVKESK. There are 16 residues in the CDR3. V trimming: 4 bases; J trimming: 7 bases; junction bases outside the gene matches: 12.

The V and J genes are TRBV5-4 and TRBJ1-3; 7 nucleotides match TRBD1. The CDR3 covers 16 residues. Germline loops: CDR1 SGHNT, CDR2 YYREEE (reference sequence). Losses at the gene ends were 0 bases for V and 3 bases for J; bases not matched to a gene: 6. This chain's CDR3 is CASSLAAGQYGNTIYF. The CDR3 DNA reads TGTGCCAGCAGCTTGGCCGCGGGACAGTATGGAAACACCATATATTTT.

The J gene is TRBJ2-7, the V gene TRBV28, with 7 bases matching TRBD1. Looked up from germline, CDR1 is MDHEN and CDR2 is SYDVKM. The CDR3 sequence is 15 residues long. V was clipped by 6 bases and J by 2 bases; unmatched bases: 10. The CDR3 region has the DNA TGTGCCAGCAGAAAGAGACAGGGCCGTCCCTACGAGCAGTACTTC. Protein product: CASRKRQGRPYEQYF.

The chain joins TRBV19 to TRBJ1-6, with 9 bases identical to TRBD1. V trimming: 9 bases; J trimming: 7 bases; junction bases outside the gene matches: 7. Germline lookup yields CDR1 LNHDA and CDR2 SQIVND (reference sequence). The CDR3 sequence is 14 residues long. CDR3 DNA sequence: TGTGCCAGCAGGACAGGGGACGGGAATTCACCCCTCCACTTT. Protein: CASRTGDGNSPLHF.

V and J are TRBV3-1 (or the pseudogene TRBV3-2) and TRBJ1-2, with TRBD1 identical over 7 bases. Per germline, CDR1 LGHDT and CDR2 YNNKEL (reference sequence). This CDR3 has 15 residues. With 0 bases clipped from V and 6 bases from J, the junction kept 7 bases outside the gene matches. CDR3 residues: CASSQDRGLSDGYTF. The DNA for the CDR3 is TGTGCCAGCAGCCAAGACAGGGGGTTGAGCGATGGCTACACCTTC.

This sequence joins TRBV12-3 or TRBV12-4 and TRBJ1-1; 7 nucleotides align to TRBD1. The CDR3 runs to 13 residues. V lost 2 bases and J lost 9; bases outside the gene matches: 6. The CDR3 loop is CASSLIDRAKAFF. CDR3 DNA sequence: TGTGCCAGCAGTTTAATTGACAGGGCAAAAGCTTTCTTT.

The rearrangement joins TRBV11-2 to TRBJ2-7; possibly TRBD2 for D (5 bases). The CDR3 sequence is 15 residues long. The V end lost 1 base, the J end lost 6 bases, and 16 bases lay between the germline ends. From germline, CDR1 is SGHAT and CDR2 FQNNGV. CDR3 nucleotide sequence: TGTGCCAGCAGCTTAGTCGTCGGGGATAGTGGCGAGCAGTACTTC. Translating gives CASSLVVGDSGEQYF.

This clone showed up just a few times. This chain uses TRBV11-2 with TRBJ2-3, with D tentatively TRBD2 (6 bases). With 1 base removed from V and 3 bases from J, the gap between germline ends came to 14 bases. Germline loops: CDR1 SGHAT, CDR2 FQNNGV. This CDR3 is built from 16 residues. The CDR3 loop reads CASSLASAGTTDTQYF. CDR3 sequence (DNA): TGTGCCAGCAGCTTAGCTTCGGCGGGGACTACAGATACGCAGTATTTT.

The rearrangement uses TRBV6-5 and TRBJ2-1, with D perhaps TRBD1 (6 bases). The CDR3 length is 15 residues. The V end was cut by 2 bases, the J end by 3 bases, with 11 bases between. Germline-derived CDR1 and CDR2 are MNHEY and SVGAGI. CDR3 sequence reads: CASSYEGVFYNEQFF. DNA of the CDR3: TGTGCCAGCAGTTACGAGGGGGTATTCTACAATGAGCAGTTCTTC.

This clone came up once. V gene TRBV5-4 combines with J gene TRBJ2-1, with TRBD2 matching over 10 bases. The CDR3 runs to 17 residues. Trimming removed 0 bases from V and 3 bases from J; junction bases left unmatched: 6. The germline CDR1 and CDR2 sequences are SGHNT and YYREEE (reference sequence). CDR3 region: CASSLASGGAHYNEQFF. The CDR3 DNA sequence: TGTGCCAGCAGCTTGGCCAGCGGGGGGGCACACTACAATGAGCAGTTCTTC.